The sequence of this TCR beta chain was determined in a study of T cell changes during pregnancy in multiple sclerosis. Germline lookup yields CDR1 MGHRA and CDR2 YSYEKL. The length of the CDR3 is 15 residues. Trimming took 3 bases from V and 4 from J, leaving 15 bases between them. The assay was immunoSEQ multiplex PCR, and TCRdb's table has in-frame clones only and misses some. Of fewer than 15,000 clones listed, approximately 83% are singletons. This sequence was found in a female donor with multiple sclerosis, enrolled in a pregnancy study. The chain uses TRBV4-1 and TRBJ1-1; D is perhaps TRBD1 (5 bases). This specimen consisted of CD8+ T cells from peripheral blood mononuclear cells, obtained in the first trimester of pregnancy. CDR3 residues: CASSHPFGGGTEAFF. The CDR3, as DNA: TGCGCCAGCAGCCATCCCTTCGGGGGGGGCACTGAAGCTTTCTTT.